This entry lists 2 T cell receptor beta chains sequenced from one sample in a study of cytomegalovirus exposure and HLA in healthy donors. Clones were sequenced by immunoSEQ multiplex PCR, and TCRdb holds only the in-frame ones, with some missing. The sample contains around 140,000 clones, about 88% of which appear only once. The source material was PBMCs. The source is a woman in her late teens or twenties in good health and CMV-seronegative.

This CDR3 is CASSENRAVWDTEAFF. The CDR3 DNA reads as TGTGCCAGCAGTGAAAACAGGGCAGTTTGGGACACTGAAGCTTTCTTT. The V call is TRBV2, the J call TRBJ1-1; D is perhaps TRBD1 (6 bases). Trimming took off 2 bases at V and 3 bases at J, with 16 bases between the two ends. CDR1 is SNHLY and CDR2 is FYNNEI in the germline V gene. CDR3 length: 16 residues.

The CDR3 protein is CASDPGGRTEAFF. CDR3 coding DNA: TGTGCCAGCGACCCAGGGGGTCGAACTGAAGCTTTCTTT. The rearrangement joins TRBV2 to TRBJ1-1; 7 bases align to TRBD1. V lost 8 bases, J lost 5 bases, and 8 bases stayed unmatched. The CDR3 consists of 13 residues. Germline-derived CDR1 and CDR2 are SNHLY and FYNNEI. Filled out from reference TRBV2 and TRBJ1-1, the complete variable domain reads EPEVTQTPSHQVTQMGQEVILRCVPISNHLYFYWYRQILGQKVEFLVSFYNNEISEKSEIFDDQFSVERPDGSNFTLKIRSTKLEDSAMYFCASDPGGRTEAFFGQGTRLTVV.